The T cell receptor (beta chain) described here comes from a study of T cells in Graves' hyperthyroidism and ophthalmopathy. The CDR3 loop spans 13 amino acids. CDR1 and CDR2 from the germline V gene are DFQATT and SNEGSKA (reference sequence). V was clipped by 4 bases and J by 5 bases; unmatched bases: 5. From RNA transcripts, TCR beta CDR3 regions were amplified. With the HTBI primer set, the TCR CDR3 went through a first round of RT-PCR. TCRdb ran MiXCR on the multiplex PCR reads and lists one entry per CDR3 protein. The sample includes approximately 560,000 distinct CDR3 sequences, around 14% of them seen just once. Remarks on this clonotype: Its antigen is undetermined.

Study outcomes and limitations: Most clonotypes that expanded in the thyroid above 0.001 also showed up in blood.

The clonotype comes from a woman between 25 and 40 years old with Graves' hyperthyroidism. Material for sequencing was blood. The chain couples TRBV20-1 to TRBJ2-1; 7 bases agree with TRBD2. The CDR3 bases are TGCAGTGCTACCCGGGGGGTCGACAATGAGCAGTTCTTC. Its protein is CSATRGVDNEQFF.